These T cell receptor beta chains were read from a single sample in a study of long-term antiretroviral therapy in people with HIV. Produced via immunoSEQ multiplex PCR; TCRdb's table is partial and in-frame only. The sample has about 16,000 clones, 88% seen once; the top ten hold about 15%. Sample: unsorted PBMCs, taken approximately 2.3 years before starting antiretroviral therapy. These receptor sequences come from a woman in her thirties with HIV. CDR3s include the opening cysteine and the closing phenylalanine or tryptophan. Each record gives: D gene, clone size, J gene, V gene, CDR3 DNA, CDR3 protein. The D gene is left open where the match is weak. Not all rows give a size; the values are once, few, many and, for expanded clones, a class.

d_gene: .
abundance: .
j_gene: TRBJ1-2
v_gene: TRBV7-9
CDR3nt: TGTGCCAGCAGCTTAGCTTGGGGCAGCGGGGGCTACACCTTC
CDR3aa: CASSLAWGSGGYTF

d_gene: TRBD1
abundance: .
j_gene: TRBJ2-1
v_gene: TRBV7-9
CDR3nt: TGTGCCAGCAGCTCCAACACAGGGGGCGGAGAGCAGTTCTTC
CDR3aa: CASSSNTGGGEQFF

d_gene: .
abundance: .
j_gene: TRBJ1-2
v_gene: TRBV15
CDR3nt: TGTGCCACCAGCAGAGCAGGGCAGCGACTCCGGGGAGGCTACACCTTC
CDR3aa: CATSRAGQRLRGGYTF

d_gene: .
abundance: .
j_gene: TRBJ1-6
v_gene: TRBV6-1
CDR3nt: TGTGCCAGCAGTGAAGTGTCCATGGGGGCTTGGTCACCCCTCCACTTT
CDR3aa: CASSEVSMGAWSPLHF

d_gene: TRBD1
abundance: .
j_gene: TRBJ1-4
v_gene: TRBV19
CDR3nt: TGTGCCAGTAGCGCGGGACAGGGGATTGAAAAACTGTTTTTT
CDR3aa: CASSAGQGIEKLFF

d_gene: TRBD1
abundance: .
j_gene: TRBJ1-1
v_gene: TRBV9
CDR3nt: TGTGCCAGCAGCGCAGGGCGGGCAGGGGGCACTGAAGCTTTCTTT
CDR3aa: CASSAGRAGGTEAFF

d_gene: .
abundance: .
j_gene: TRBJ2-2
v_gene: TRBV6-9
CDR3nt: TGTGCCAGCTCTCCAGGGGAGGACACCGGGGAGCTGTTTTTT
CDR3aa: CASSPGEDTGELFF

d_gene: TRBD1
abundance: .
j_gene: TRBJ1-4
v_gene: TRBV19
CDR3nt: TGTGCCAGTAGTATACTGGGACAGCGTAATGAAAAACTGTTTTTT
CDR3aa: CASSILGQRNEKLFF

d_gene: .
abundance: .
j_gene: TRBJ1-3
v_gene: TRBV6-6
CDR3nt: TGTGCCAGCAGTTATGGGAACACCATATATTTT
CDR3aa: CASSYGNTIYF

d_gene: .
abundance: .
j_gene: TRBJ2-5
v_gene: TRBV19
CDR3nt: TGTGCCAGTAGTATTACTTGGAGGGGATTCCAAGAGACCCAGTACTTC
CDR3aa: CASSITWRGFQETQYF

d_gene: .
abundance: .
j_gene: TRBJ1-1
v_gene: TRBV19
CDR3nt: TGTGCCAGTAGTTCGTATGGCACTGAAGCTTTCTTT
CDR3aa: CASSSYGTEAFF

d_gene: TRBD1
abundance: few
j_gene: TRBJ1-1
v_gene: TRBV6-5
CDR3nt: TGTGCCAGCACCCCCAGGGACAGAGTGAACACTGAAGCTTTCTTT
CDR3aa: CASTPRDRVNTEAFF

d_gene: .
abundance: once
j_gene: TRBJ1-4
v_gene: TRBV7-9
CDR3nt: TGTGCCAGCAGCTTAGCGATTGGGGTTACTAATGAAAAACTGTTTTTT
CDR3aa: CASSLAIGVTNEKLFF

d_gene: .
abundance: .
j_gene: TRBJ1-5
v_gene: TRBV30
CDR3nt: TGTGCCTGGAGTGCCCGGGGAGGGCCTAGCAATCAGCCCCAGCATTTT
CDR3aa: CAWSARGGPSNQPQHF

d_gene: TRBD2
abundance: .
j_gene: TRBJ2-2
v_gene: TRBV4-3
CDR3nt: TGCGCCAGCAGCCTTAGCGGGGGGAGCGGTACCGGGGAGCTGTTTTTT
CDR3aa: CASSLSGGSGTGELFF

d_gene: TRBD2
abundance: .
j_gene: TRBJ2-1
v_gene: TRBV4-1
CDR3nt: TGCGCCAGCAGCCAAGAGGAACCCCCGGGACTACTTACCGAGCAGTTCTTC
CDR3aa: CASSQEEPPGLLTEQFF